This T cell receptor beta chain derives from a study of long-term antiretroviral therapy in people with HIV. Findings and limits, study-wide: Blood in the study was drawn between the mid-2000s and the late 2010s, possibly under older ART regimens, which may be less effective than current ones. CDR3 length ranges were narrower in HIV repertoires than in controls.

With regard to this clone: Its specificity is not known.

The V gene lost 3 bases and the J gene lost 4 bases, with 7 bases spanning the gap. The CDR3 totals 13 residues. In germline, CDR1 is KGHSH, CDR2 LQKENI. They ran version v3.0 of the immunoSEQ assay at survey level. This table comes from immunoSEQ multiplex PCR, and its TCRdb copy is limited to in-frame clones, with some not included. Here the sample spans 10,000 to 15,000 clones, around 77% being singletons. This specimen consisted of unsorted PBMCs, obtained 1.3 years after starting antiretroviral therapy. This receptor was identified in a young woman with HIV. The chain joins TRBV18 to TRBJ1-3; D is unresolved. The CDR3 is CASSPPSGNTIYF. The CDR3 DNA is TGTGCCAGCTCACCTCCTTCCGGAAACACCATATATTTT.